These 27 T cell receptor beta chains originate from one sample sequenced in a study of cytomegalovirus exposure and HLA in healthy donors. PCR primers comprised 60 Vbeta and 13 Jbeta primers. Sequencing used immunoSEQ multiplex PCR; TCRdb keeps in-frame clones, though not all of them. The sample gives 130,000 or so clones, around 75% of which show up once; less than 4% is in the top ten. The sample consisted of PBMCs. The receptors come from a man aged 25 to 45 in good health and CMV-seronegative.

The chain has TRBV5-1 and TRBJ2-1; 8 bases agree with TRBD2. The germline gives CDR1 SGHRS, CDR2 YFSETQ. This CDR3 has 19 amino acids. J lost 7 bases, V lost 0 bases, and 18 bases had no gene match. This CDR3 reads CASSLVVGIPGGPGNEQFF. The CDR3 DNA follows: TGCGCCAGCAGCTTGGTTGTAGGGATCCCGGGAGGGCCAGGAAATGAGCAGTTCTTC.

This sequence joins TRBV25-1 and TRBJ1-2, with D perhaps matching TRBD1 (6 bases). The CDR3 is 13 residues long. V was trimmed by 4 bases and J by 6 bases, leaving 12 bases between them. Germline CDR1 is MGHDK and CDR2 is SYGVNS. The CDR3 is CASSARTVDGYTF. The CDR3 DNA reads TGTGCCAGCAGTGCCCGGACAGTTGATGGCTACACCTTC.

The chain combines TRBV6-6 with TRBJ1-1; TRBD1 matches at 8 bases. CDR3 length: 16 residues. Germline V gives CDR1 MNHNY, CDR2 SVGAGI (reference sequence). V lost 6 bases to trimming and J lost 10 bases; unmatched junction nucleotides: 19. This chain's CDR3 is CASSPGPGQGASRAFF. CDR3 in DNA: TGTGCCAGCAGCCCTGGTCCGGGCCAGGGGGCTTCTCGAGCTTTCTTT.

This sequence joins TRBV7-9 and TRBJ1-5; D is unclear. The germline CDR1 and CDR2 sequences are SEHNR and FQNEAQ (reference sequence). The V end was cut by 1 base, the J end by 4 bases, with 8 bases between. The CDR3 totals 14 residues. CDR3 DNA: TGTGCCAGCAGCTTAGACGGGGTAAATCAGCCCCAGCATTTT. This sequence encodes CASSLDGVNQPQHF.

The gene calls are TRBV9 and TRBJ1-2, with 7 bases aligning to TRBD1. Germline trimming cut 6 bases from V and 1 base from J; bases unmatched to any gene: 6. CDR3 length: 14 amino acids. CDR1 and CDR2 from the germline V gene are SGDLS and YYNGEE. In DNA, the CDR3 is TGTGCCAGCAACGGGGCAGGGGGTAACTATGGCTACACCTTC. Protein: CASNGAGGNYGYTF.

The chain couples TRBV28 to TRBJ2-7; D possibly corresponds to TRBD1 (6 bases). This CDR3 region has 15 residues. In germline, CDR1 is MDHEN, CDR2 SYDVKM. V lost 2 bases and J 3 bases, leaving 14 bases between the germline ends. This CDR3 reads CASSLQGMTGYEQYF. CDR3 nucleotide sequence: TGTGCCAGCAGTTTACAGGGGATGACTGGCTACGAGCAGTACTTC.

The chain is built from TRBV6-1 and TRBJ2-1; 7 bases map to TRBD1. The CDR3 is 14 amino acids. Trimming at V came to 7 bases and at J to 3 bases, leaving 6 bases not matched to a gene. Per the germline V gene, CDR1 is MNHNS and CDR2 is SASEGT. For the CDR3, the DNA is TGTGCCAGCAACCCCGGGACAGTCTACAATGAGCAGTTCTTC. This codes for CASNPGTVYNEQFF.

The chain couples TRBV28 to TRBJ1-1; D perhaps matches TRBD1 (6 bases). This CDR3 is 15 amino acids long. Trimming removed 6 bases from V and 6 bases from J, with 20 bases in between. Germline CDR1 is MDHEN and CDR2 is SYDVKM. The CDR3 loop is CASSLGGVSGAEAFF. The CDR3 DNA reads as TGTGCCAGCAGCCTTGGGGGCGTATCCGGCGCTGAAGCTTTCTTT.

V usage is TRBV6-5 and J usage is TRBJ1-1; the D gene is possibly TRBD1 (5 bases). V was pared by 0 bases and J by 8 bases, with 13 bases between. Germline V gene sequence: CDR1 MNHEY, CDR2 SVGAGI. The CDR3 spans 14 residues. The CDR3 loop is CASSYSSDTPEAFF. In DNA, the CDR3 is TGTGCCAGCAGTTACTCTTCGGACACCCCCGAAGCTTTCTTT.

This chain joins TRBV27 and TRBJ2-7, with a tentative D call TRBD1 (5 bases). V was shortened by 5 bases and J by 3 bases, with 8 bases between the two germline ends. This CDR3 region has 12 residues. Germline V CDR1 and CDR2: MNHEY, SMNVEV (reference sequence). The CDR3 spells CASSEQGYEQYF. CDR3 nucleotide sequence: TGTGCCAGCAGTGAGCAGGGCTACGAGCAGTACTTC.

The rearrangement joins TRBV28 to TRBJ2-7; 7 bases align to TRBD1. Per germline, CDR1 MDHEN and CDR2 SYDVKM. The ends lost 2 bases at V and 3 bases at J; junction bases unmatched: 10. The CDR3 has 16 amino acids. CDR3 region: CASSLGPGTEDYEQYF. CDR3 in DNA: TGTGCCAGCAGTTTAGGCCCCGGGACAGAGGACTACGAGCAGTACTTC.

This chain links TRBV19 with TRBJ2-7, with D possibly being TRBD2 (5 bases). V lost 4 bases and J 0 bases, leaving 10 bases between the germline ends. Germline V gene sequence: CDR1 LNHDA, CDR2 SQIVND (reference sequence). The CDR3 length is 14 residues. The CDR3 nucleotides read TGTGCCAGTAGTACGGGGTTTGTCTCCTACGAGCAGTACTTC. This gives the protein CASSTGFVSYEQYF.

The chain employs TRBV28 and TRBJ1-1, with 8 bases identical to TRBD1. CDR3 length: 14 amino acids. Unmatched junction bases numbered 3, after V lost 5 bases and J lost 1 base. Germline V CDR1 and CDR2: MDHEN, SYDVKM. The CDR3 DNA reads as TGTGCCAGCAGTATGGGGACAGGGAACACTGAAGCTTTCTTT. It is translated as CASSMGTGNTEAFF.

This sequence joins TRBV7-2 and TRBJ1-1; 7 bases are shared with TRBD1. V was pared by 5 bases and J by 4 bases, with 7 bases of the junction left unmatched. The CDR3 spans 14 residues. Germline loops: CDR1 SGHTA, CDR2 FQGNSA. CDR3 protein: CASSLLGTATEAFF. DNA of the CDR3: TGTGCCAGCAGCCTCCTCGGGACAGCCACTGAAGCTTTCTTT.

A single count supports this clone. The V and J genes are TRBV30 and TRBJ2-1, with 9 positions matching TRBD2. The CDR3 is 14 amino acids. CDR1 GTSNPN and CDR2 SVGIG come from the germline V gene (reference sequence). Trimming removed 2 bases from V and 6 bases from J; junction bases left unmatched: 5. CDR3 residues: CAWSRGTSRNEQFF. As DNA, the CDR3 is TGTGCCTGGAGTCGTGGGACTAGCCGCAATGAGCAGTTCTTC.

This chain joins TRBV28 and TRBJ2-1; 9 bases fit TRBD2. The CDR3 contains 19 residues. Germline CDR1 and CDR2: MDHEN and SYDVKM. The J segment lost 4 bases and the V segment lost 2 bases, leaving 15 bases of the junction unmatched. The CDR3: CASSLPAWLAGINYNEQFF. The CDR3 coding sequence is TGTGCCAGCAGTTTACCCGCTTGGCTAGCGGGAATTAATTACAATGAGCAGTTCTTC.

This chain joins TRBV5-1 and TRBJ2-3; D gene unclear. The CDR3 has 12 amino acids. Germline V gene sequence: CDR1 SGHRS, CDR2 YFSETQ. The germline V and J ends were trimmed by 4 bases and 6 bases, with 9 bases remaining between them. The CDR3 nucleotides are TGCGCCAGCAGCCTGGTTGCGGATACGCAGTATTTT. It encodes CASSLVADTQYF.

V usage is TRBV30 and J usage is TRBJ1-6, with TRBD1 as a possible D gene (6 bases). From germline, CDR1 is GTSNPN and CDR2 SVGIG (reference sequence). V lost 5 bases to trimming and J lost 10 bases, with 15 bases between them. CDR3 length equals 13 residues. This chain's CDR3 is CAWWGGPQSPLHF. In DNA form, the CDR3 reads TGTGCCTGGTGGGGGGGGCCGCAATCACCCCTCCACTTT.

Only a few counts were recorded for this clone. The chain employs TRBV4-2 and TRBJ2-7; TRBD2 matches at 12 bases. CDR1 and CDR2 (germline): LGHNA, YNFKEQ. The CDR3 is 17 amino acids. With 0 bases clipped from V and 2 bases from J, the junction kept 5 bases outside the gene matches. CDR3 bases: TGTGCCAGCAGCCAAGATCTCTGGACTAGCGGGGCCTACGAGCAGTACTTC. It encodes CASSQDLWTSGAYEQYF.

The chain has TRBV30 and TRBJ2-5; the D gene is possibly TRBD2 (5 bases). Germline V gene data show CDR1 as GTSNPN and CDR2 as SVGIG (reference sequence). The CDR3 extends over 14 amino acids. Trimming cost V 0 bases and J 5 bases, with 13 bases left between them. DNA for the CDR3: TGTGCCTGGAGTGTACGGTGGTTAGCGGAGACCCAGTACTTC. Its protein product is CAWSVRWLAETQYF.

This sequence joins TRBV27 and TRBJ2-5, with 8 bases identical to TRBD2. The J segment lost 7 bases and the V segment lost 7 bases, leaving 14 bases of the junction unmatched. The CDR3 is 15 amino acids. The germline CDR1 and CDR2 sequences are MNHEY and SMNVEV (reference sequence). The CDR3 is CASIRTSSRRGTQYF. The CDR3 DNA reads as TGTGCCAGCATCCGGACTAGCTCCCGTCGGGGGACCCAGTACTTC.

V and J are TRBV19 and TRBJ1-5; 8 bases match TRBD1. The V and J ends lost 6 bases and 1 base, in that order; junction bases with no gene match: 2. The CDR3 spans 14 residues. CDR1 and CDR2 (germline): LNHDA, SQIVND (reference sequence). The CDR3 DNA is TGTGCCAGTAGGGGACAGGAGAGCAATCAGCCCCAGCATTTT. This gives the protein CASRGQESNQPQHF.

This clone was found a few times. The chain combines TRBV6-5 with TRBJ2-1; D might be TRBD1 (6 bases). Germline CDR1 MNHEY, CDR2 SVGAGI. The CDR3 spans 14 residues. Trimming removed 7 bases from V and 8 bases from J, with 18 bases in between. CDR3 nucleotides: TGTGCCAGCACTCAGGGGCAGGGTCGCGATGAGCAGTTCTTC. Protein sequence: CASTQGQGRDEQFF.

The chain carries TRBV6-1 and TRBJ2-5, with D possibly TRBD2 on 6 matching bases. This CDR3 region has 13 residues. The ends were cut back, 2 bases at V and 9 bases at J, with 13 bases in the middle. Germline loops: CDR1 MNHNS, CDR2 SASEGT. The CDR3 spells CASSESSVAAQYF. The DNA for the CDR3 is TGTGCCAGCAGTGAAAGCAGCGTAGCGGCCCAGTACTTC.

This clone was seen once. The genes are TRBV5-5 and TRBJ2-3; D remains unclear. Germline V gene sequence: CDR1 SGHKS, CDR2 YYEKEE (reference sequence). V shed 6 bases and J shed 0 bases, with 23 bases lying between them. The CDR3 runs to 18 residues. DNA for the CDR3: TGTGCCAGCACCTTTACCCCTCCCTTCCTGCGAAGCACAGATACGCAGTATTTT. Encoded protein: CASTFTPPFLRSTDTQYF.

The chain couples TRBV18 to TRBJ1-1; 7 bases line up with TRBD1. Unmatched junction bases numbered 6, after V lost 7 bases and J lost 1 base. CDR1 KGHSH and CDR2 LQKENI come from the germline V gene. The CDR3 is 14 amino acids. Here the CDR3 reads CASLTGSKNTEAFF. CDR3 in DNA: TGTGCCAGCTTGACAGGGTCAAAGAACACTGAAGCTTTCTTT.

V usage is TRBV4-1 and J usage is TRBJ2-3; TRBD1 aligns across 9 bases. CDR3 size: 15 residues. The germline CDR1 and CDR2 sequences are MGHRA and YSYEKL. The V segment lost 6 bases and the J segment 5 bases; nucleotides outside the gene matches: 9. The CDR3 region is CASRTPGQGGDTQYF. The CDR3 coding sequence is TGCGCCAGCAGGACTCCGGGACAGGGAGGAGATACGCAGTATTTT.